This T cell receptor (beta chain) was profiled in a study of blood T cell repertoires in COVID-19. Looking at the study overall: T cells, B-cell-depleted T cells, or PBMCs supplied cDNA or gDNA.

Authors' processing steps: Scientists estimated how many nucleated cells there were by amplifying reference gene primers. The table came from immunoSEQ multiplex PCR; TCRdb's copy has only in-frame clones and leaves some out. From that table come the V and J calls and clone size; the DNA was used to work out D and trimming. This sample has 150,000 to 200,000 clones, with more than 75% found just once. CDR1 is MDHEN, CDR2 SYDVKM, per germline. The CDR3 loop spans 19 amino acids. Trimming stripped 6 bases from V and 2 bases from J, with 28 bases between. Individuals drawn from 24 US areas were about 18 to 95 years old. Allocation to cohorts depended on clinical history reported by the participants.

The rearrangement joins TRBV28 to TRBJ1-2; the D is unclear. The source material was PBMCs or T cells enriched from blood (not recorded which). This clonotype was sampled from a woman in her thirties who had recovered from COVID-19. CDR3 sequence reads: CASSPVSVDKGGPNYGYTF. The DNA of the CDR3 is TGTGCCAGCAGCCCAGTGTCCGTCGACAAAGGTGGTCCCAACTATGGCTACACCTTC.